The rows below give T cell receptor beta chains drawn from one sample of a study of STAT3 mutations in large granular lymphocyte leukemia. The table came from immunoSEQ multiplex PCR; TCRdb's copy has only in-frame clones and leaves some out. Of 35,000 or so clones detected, about 88% appear once; the ten largest clones hold more than 0.4%. Input material: PBMCs. The receptors stem from a human donor with T large granular lymphocyte leukemia. Some clones in this sample may be carry-over from other donors' samples. Each CDR3 is given with its conserved first and last residue. The order of the fields is V gene, J gene, CDR3 protein.

v_gene: TRBV4-3; j_gene: TRBJ1-5; CDR3aa: CASSQDLLSGASNQPQHF
v_gene: TRBV30; j_gene: TRBJ1-1; CDR3aa: CAWRYRGLNTEAFF
v_gene: TRBV18; j_gene: TRBJ1-2; CDR3aa: CASSMGQDRNYGYTF
v_gene: TRBV27; j_gene: TRBJ2-5; CDR3aa: CASSPIPDSKETQYF
v_gene: TRBV9; j_gene: TRBJ2-3; CDR3aa: CASSLGGGGDTDTQYF
v_gene: TRBV4-3; j_gene: TRBJ2-3; CDR3aa: CASSQESHYTQGVGTDTQYF
v_gene: TRBV19; j_gene: TRBJ2-7; CDR3aa: CASSIGYRDEQYF
v_gene: TRBV10-3; j_gene: TRBJ2-6; CDR3aa: CAISGPGGNSGANVLTF
v_gene: TRBV9; j_gene: TRBJ2-3; CDR3aa: CASSVRGGDTQYF
v_gene: TRBV12-5; j_gene: TRBJ2-7; CDR3aa: CASGSDRGEQYF
v_gene: TRBV25-1; j_gene: TRBJ1-1; CDR3aa: CASSEFGTAITEAFF
v_gene: TRBV9; j_gene: TRBJ1-2; CDR3aa: CASSVGGTEDYGYTF
v_gene: TRBV6-5; j_gene: TRBJ1-4; CDR3aa: CAATATNEKLFF
v_gene: TRBV5-1; j_gene: TRBJ1-2; CDR3aa: CASSRASPNYGYTF
v_gene: TRBV9; j_gene: TRBJ1-3; CDR3aa: CASSVDGNTIYF
v_gene: TRBV5-4; j_gene: TRBJ2-5; CDR3aa: CASSRPASNQETQYF
v_gene: TRBV5-4; j_gene: TRBJ1-4; CDR3aa: CASSLGPGKNEKLFF
v_gene: TRBV10-1; j_gene: TRBJ2-3; CDR3aa: CASSEPEGGTQYF
v_gene: TRBV5-1; j_gene: TRBJ1-6; CDR3aa: CASSLDQEYNSPLHF
v_gene: TRBV7-9; j_gene: TRBJ1-2; CDR3aa: CASSLTSSRGYTF
v_gene: TRBV18; j_gene: TRBJ2-5; CDR3aa: CASSLRDPLGETQYF
v_gene: TRBV28; j_gene: TRBJ1-1; CDR3aa: CASSPPWVGTEAFF
v_gene: TRBV25-1; j_gene: TRBJ1-4; CDR3aa: CASSEAGKSEKLFF
v_gene: TRBV5-1; j_gene: TRBJ2-1; CDR3aa: CASSSDGLNNEQFF
v_gene: TRBV11-1; j_gene: TRBJ2-3; CDR3aa: CASSRAPSSTDTQYF
v_gene: TRBV2; j_gene: TRBJ2-6; CDR3aa: CASSPTGGRANVLTF
v_gene: TRBV5-4; j_gene: TRBJ2-3; CDR3aa: CASMRGQGAKDTQYF
v_gene: TRBV27; j_gene: TRBJ1-5; CDR3aa: CASSLTAYSNQPQHF
v_gene: TRBV18; j_gene: TRBJ1-6; CDR3aa: CASYGVGSPLHF
v_gene: TRBV5-4; j_gene: TRBJ2-1; CDR3aa: CASSGGMANEQFF
v_gene: TRBV27; j_gene: TRBJ2-7; CDR3aa: CASSLDSSGYEQYF
v_gene: TRBV7-9; j_gene: TRBJ1-2; CDR3aa: CASSFPDRAPNYGYTF
v_gene: TRBV4-3; j_gene: TRBJ2-3; CDR3aa: CASSQDASRTDTQYF
v_gene: TRBV30; j_gene: TRBJ2-1; CDR3aa: CAWKSLAPYNEQFF
v_gene: TRBV2; j_gene: TRBJ2-7; CDR3aa: CASGGVTGIYEQYF
v_gene: TRBV6-1; j_gene: TRBJ2-1; CDR3aa: CASSGHVNEQFF
v_gene: TRBV13; j_gene: TRBJ2-2; CDR3aa: CASSRGLAGGSGELFF
v_gene: TRBV6-6; j_gene: TRBJ2-7; CDR3aa: CASRPAWTGDDEQYF
v_gene: TRBV25-1; j_gene: TRBJ2-1; CDR3aa: CASSVAGDYNEQFF
v_gene: TRBV6-5; j_gene: TRBJ1-1; CDR3aa: CATLAVNTEAFF
v_gene: TRBV4-3; j_gene: TRBJ2-2; CDR3aa: CASSIRGSGELFF